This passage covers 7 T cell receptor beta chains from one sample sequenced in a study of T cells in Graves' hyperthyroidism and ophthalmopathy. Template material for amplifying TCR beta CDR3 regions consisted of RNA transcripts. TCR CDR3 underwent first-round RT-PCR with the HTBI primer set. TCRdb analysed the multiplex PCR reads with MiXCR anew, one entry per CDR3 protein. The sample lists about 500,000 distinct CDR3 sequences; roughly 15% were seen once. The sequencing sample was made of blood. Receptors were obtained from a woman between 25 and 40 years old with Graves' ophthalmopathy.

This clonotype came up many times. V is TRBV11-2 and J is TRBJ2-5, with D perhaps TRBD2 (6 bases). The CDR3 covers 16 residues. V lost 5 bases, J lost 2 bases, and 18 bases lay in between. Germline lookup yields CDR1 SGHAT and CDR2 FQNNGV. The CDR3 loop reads CASSETPVGGQETQYF. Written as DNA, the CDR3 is TGTGCCAGCAGCGAAACCCCGGTGGGGGGACAAGAGACCCAGTACTTC.

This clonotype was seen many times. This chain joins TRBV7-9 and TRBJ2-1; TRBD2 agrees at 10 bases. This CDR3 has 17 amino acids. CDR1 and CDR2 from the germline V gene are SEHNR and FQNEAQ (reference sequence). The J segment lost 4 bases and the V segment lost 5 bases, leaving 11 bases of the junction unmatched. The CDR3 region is CASSPLRLAGVYNEQFF. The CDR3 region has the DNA TGTGCCAGCAGCCCCCTGAGGCTAGCGGGGGTATACAATGAGCAGTTCTTC.

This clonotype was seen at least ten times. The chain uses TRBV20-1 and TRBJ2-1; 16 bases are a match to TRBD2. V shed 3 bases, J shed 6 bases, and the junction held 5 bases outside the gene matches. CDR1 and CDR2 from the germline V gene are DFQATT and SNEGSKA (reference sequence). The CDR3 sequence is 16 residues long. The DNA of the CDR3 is TGCAGTGCTAGCGGGACTAGCGGGAGGGCCGGCAATGAGCAGTTCTTC. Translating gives CSASGTSGRAGNEQFF.

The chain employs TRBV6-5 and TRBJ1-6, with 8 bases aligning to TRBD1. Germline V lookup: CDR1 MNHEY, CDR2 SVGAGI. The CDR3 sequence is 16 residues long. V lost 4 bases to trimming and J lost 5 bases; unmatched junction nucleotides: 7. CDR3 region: CASSSWTGRNNSPLHF. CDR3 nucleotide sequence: TGTGCCAGCAGTTCCTGGACAGGGAGAAATAATTCACCCCTCCACTTT.

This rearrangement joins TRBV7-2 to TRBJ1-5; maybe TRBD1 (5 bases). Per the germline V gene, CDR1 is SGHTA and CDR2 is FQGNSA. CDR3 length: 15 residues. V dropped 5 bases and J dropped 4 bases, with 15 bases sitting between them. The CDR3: CASSLPPAGNQPQHF. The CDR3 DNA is TGTGCCAGCAGCCTCCCCCCCGCAGGGAATCAGCCCCAGCATTTT.

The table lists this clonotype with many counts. This CDR3 reads CASSRTGLNEQYF. CDR3 in DNA: TGTGCCAGCAGTAGGACAGGGCTCAACGAGCAGTACTTC. The chain carries TRBV6-1 and TRBJ2-7; 8 nucleotides align to TRBD1. Germline loops: CDR1 MNHNS, CDR2 SASEGT. Trimming at V came to 5 bases and at J to 5 bases, leaving 5 bases not matched to a gene. CDR3 length: 13 residues.

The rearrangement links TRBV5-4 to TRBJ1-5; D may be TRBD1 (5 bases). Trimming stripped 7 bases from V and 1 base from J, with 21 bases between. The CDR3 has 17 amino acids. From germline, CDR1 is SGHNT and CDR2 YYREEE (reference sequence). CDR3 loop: CASPPERAGSSNQPQHF. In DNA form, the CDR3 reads TGTGCCAGCCCGCCTGAGCGGGCAGGGTCAAGCAATCAGCCCCAGCATTTT.